Listed here are 9 T cell receptor beta chains from one sample, sequenced in a study of blood T cell repertoires in COVID-19. The method was immunoSEQ multiplex PCR; TCRdb's version includes in-frame clones alone and lacks a portion of them. The sample lists around 60,000 clones; 70% to 90% were seen once. Source material: peripheral blood. These receptor sequences come from a man over 45 with active COVID-19.

The J gene is TRBJ2-5, the V gene TRBV7-9; D call uncertain. This CDR3 region has 14 residues. Germline assignment: CDR1 SEHNR and CDR2 FQNEAQ (reference sequence). Trimming pared 4 bases from V and 2 bases from J, leaving 11 bases between. The CDR3 reads CASSSWRSQETQYF. The CDR3 DNA sequence: TGTGCCAGCAGCTCCTGGCGGAGTCAAGAGACCCAGTACTTC.

The V and J genes are TRBV4-1 and TRBJ1-2; 12 bases map to TRBD1. Germline V gives CDR1 MGHRA, CDR2 YSYEKL. This CDR3 has 15 amino acids. With 6 bases clipped from V and 6 bases from J, the junction kept 8 bases outside the gene matches. CDR3 in DNA: TGCGCCAGCAGATCCGGGACAGGGGGCCGAGATGGCTACACCTTC. Residues: CASRSGTGGRDGYTF.

The chain couples TRBV5-1 to TRBJ1-2; 7 bases agree with TRBD1. With V trimmed by 1 base and J by 6 bases, 6 bases remained unmatched. The CDR3 spans 14 residues. From germline, CDR1 is SGHRS and CDR2 YFSETQ. Here the CDR3 DNA reads TGCGCCAGCAGCTTGTTTGGGACAGAGGATGGCTACACCTTC. Amino acid sequence: CASSLFGTEDGYTF. The full variable domain, in which reference TRBV5-1 and TRBJ1-2 provide the parts outside the CDR3, is KAGVTQTPRYLIKTRGQQVTLSCSPISGHRSVSWYQQTPGQGLQFLFEYFSETQRNKGNFPGRFSGRQFSNSRSEMNVSTLELGDSALYLCASSLFGTEDGYTFGSGTRLTVV.

The chain links TRBV11-2 to TRBJ2-5; D is unresolved. Per the germline V gene, CDR1 is SGHAT and CDR2 is FQNNGV. The CDR3 sequence is 13 residues long. The V gene lost 1 base and the J gene lost 5 bases, with 8 bases spanning the gap. The CDR3 loop is CASSLGHRETQYF. CDR3 bases: TGTGCCAGCAGCTTAGGGCATCGTGAGACCCAGTACTTC.

The V call is TRBV7-8, the J call TRBJ2-5; 9 bases are a match to TRBD1. The CDR3 is 16 residues long. The germline V gene encodes CDR1 SGHVS and CDR2 FQNEAQ. V was clipped by 6 bases and J by 0 bases; unmatched bases: 8. CDR3 residues: CASRRRGTGYQETQYF. As DNA, the CDR3 is TGTGCCAGCAGACGACGGGGGACAGGGTACCAAGAGACCCAGTACTTC.

The chain is built from TRBV2 and TRBJ2-1, with TRBD2 identical over 12 bases. Germline loops: CDR1 SNHLY, CDR2 FYNNEI. The ends lost 7 bases at V and 1 base at J; junction bases unmatched: 17. The CDR3 totals 20 residues. The DNA for the CDR3 is TGTGCCAGCAATCCTGGCCGACTAGCGGGGGCCTGGGTTTCCTACAATGAGCAGTTCTTC. Residues: CASNPGRLAGAWVSYNEQFF.

The CDR3 region is CSVDSSSGNTIYF. The CDR3 nucleotides read TGCAGCGTTGACTCCAGCTCTGGAAACACCATATATTTT. The J gene is TRBJ1-3, the V gene TRBV29-1; D gene uncertain. Germline lookup yields CDR1 SQVTM and CDR2 ANQGSEA. The CDR3 spans 13 residues. The V end was cut by 3 bases, the J end by 0 bases, with 6 bases between.

The chain recombines TRBV10-3 with TRBJ2-3; 12 bases line up with TRBD2. V shed 6 bases and J 5 bases; nucleotides not matched to a gene: 6. The CDR3 consists of 15 residues. CDR1 and CDR2 from the germline V gene are ENHRY and SYGVKD. CDR3 residues: CAIRASGGAGDTQYF. As DNA, the CDR3 is TGTGCCATCAGGGCTAGCGGGGGGGCCGGAGATACGCAGTATTTT.

About this clone itself: The sample has other DNA sequences that encode this CDR3 too. The rearrangement joins TRBV5-1 to TRBJ2-2; no definite D call. The CDR3 covers 14 residues. The V gene's germline CDR1 is SGHRS and CDR2 YFSETQ. Trimming took 0 bases from V and 2 from J, leaving 5 bases between them. This CDR3 is CASSLAGNTGELFF. In DNA form, the CDR3 reads TGCGCCAGCAGCTTGGCCGGTAACACCGGGGAGCTGTTTTTT.